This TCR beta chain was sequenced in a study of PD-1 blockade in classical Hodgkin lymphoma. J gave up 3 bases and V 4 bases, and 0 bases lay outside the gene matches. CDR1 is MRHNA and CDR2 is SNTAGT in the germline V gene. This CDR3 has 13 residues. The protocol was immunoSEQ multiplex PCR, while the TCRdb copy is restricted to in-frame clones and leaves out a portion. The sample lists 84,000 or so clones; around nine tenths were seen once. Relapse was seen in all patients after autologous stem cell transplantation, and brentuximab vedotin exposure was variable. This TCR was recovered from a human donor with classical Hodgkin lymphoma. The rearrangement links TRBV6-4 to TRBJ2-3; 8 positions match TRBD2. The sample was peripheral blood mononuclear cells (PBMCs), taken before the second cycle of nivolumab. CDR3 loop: CASSASGTDTQYF. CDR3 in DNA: TGTGCCAGCAGTGCTAGCGGGACAGATACGCAGTATTTT.